This record looks at one T cell receptor (beta chain) sequence and its context. V gave up 4 bases and J gave up 7 bases, with 17 bases separating them. This CDR3 has 15 amino acids. Germline CDR1 SGHTA, CDR2 FQGNSA. The data originate from a study of cytotoxic CD8 clonotypes in ibrutinib-treated CLL. The method was immunoSEQ multiplex PCR; TCRdb's version includes in-frame clones alone and lacks a portion of them. The sample lists roughly 250,000 clones; 70% were seen once. V gene TRBV7-2 combines with J gene TRBJ1-5, with D perhaps TRBD1 (6 bases). The sequencing used PBMCs, collected after 24 months of ibrutinib treatment. This clonotype was obtained from a human donor with chronic lymphocytic leukemia. In DNA, the CDR3 is TGTGCCAGCAGCTCCGCAGGGGCAACTGGACAGCCCCAGCATTTT. Protein product: CASSSAGATGQPQHF.